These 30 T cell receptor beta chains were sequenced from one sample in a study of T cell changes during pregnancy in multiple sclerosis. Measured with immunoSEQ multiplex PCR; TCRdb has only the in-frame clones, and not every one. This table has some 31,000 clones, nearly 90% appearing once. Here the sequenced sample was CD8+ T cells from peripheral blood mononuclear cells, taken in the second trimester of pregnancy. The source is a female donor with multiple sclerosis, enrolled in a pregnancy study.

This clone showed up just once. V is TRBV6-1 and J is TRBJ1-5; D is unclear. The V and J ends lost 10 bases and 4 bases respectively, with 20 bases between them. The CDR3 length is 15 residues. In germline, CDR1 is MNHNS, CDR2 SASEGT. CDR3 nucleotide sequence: TGTGCCACCAAGGTTCTCTTATTCGGGAATCAGCCCCAGCATTTT. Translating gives CATKVLLFGNQPQHF.

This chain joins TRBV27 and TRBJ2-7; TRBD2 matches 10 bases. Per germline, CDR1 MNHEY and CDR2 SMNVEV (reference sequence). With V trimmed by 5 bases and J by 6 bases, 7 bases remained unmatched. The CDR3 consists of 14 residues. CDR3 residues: CASSPERLAGEQYF. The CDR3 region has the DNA TGTGCCAGCAGTCCCGAAAGACTAGCGGGCGAGCAGTACTTC.

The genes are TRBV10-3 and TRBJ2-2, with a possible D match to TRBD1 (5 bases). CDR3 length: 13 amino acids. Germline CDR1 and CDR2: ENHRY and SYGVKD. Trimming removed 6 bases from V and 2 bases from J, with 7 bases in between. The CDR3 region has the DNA TGTGCCATCAGGACAGCCAACACCGGGGAGCTGTTTTTT. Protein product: CAIRTANTGELFF.

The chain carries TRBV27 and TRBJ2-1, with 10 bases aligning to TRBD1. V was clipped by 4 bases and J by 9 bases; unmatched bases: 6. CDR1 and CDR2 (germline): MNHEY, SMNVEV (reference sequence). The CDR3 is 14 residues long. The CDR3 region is CASSWTGGQSEQFF. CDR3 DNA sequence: TGTGCCAGCAGTTGGACAGGGGGTCAAAGTGAGCAGTTCTTC.

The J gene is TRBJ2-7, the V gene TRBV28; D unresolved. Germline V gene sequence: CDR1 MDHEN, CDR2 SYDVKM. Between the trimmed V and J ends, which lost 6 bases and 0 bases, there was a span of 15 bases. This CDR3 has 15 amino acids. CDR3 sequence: CASSRTGFTSYEQYF. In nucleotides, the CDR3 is TGTGCCAGCAGCCGCACCGGGTTCACCTCCTACGAGCAGTACTTC.

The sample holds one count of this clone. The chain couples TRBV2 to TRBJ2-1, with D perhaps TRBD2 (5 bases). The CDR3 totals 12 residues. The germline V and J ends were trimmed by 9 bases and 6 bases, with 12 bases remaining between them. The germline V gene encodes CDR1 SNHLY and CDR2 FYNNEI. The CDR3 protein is CASEGFSNEQFF. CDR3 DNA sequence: TGTGCCAGTGAGGGATTCAGCAATGAGCAGTTCTTC.

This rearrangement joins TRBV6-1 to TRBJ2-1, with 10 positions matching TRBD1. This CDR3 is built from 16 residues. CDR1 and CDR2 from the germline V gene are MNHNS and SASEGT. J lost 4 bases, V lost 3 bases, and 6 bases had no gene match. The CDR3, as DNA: TGTGCCAGCAGTGATCCGACAGGGGGCAGGTACAATGAGCAGTTCTTC. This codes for CASSDPTGGRYNEQFF.

The CDR3 protein is CATTGARGTDTQYF. The CDR3 DNA reads TGTGCCACTACAGGGGCTCGGGGCACAGATACGCAGTATTTT. The chain has TRBV10-3 and TRBJ2-3; 7 bases are a match to TRBD1. Germline CDR1 and CDR2: ENHRY and SYGVKD. V was pared by 10 bases and J by 1 base, with 8 bases of the junction left unmatched. This CDR3 has 14 amino acids.

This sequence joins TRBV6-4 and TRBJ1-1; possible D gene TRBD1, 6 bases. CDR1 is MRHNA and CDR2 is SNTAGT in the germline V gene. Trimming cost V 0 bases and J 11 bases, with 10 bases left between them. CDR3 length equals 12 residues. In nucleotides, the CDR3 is TGTGCCAGCAGTGACTCGAACAGGGTGGCTTTCTTT. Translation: CASSDSNRVAFF.

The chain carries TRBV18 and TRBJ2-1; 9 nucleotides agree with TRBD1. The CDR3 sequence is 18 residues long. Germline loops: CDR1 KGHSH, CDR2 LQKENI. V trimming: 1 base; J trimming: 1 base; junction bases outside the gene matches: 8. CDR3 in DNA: TGTGCCAGCTCACCACGGGGGTTGACAGGGGGGTCCTACAATGAGCAGTTCTTC. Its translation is CASSPRGLTGGSYNEQFF.

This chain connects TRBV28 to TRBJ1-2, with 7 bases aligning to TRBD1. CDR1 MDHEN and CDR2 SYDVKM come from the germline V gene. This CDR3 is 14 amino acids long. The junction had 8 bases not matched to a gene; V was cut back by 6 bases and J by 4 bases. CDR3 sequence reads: CASRPTGAVYGYTF. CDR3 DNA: TGTGCCAGCAGGCCTACAGGGGCGGTCTATGGCTACACCTTC.

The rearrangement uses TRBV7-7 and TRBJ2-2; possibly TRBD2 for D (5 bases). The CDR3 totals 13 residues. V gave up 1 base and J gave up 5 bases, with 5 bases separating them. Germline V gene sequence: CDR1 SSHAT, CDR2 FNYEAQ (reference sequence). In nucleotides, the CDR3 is TGTGCCAGCAGCTTAGGAGGGACCGGGGAGCTGTTTTTT. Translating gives CASSLGGTGELFF.

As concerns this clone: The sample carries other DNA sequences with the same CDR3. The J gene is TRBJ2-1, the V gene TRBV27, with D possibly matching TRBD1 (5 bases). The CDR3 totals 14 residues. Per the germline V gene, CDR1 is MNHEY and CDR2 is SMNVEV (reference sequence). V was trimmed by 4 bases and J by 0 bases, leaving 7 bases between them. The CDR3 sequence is CASSWGDSYNEQFF. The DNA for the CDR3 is TGTGCCAGCAGTTGGGGCGACTCCTACAATGAGCAGTTCTTC.

The CDR3 spells CASSLDRTTSSYNEQFF. The DNA of the CDR3 is TGTGCCAGCAGCTTAGATCGGACCACTAGCTCCTACAATGAGCAGTTCTTC. The chain joins TRBV7-8 to TRBJ2-1, with D possibly being TRBD2 (5 bases). V lost 1 base to trimming and J lost 0 bases, with 13 bases between them. The CDR3 is made up of 17 amino acids. Looked up from germline, CDR1 is SGHVS and CDR2 is FQNEAQ.

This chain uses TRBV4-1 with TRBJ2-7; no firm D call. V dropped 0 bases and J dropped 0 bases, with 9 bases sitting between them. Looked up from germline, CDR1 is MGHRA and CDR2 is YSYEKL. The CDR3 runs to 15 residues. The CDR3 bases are TGCGCCAGCAGCCAAGATGGGCTGGCCTCCTACGAGCAGTACTTC. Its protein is CASSQDGLASYEQYF.

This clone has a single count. The CDR3 reads CASSQEVGSLEDTF. CDR3 DNA: TGCGCCAGCAGCCAAGAGGTGGGCAGCCTTGAAGACACCTTC. The J gene is TRBJ1-2, the V gene TRBV4-1; D is undetermined. Germline V gene lookup returns CDR1 MGHRA and CDR2 YSYEKL. The CDR3 runs 14 residues. The V end was cut by 0 bases, the J end by 12 bases, with 17 bases between.

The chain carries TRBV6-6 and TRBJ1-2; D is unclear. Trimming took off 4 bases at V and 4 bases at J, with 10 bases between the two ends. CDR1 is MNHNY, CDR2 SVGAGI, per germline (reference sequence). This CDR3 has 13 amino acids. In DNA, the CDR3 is TGTGCCAGCAGTTCGAGCCTATCCTATGGCTACACCTTC. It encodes CASSSSLSYGYTF.

The chain's CDR3 is CASSSSGRTDTQYF. CDR3 coding DNA: TGTGCCAGCAGCTCTAGCGGCCGCACAGATACGCAGTATTTT. The chain combines TRBV7-3 with TRBJ2-3; 7 nucleotides agree with TRBD2. Looked up from germline, CDR1 is SGHTA and CDR2 is FQGTGA. The CDR3 totals 14 residues. J was trimmed by 1 base and V by 4 bases; bases with no gene match: 2.

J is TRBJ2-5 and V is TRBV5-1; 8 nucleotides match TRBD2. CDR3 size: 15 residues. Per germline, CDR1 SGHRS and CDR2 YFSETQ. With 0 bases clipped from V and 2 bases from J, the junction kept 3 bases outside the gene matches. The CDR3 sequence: CASSLGGGPQETQYF. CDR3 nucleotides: TGCGCCAGCAGCTTGGGCGGGGGGCCTCAAGAGACCCAGTACTTC.

The CDR3 coding sequence is TGTGCCAGCAGCCCCTACCGGGGGGGGTCCTACGAGCAGTACTTC. Encoded protein: CASSPYRGGSYEQYF. V gene TRBV7-8 combines with J gene TRBJ2-7; TRBD2 agrees at 8 bases. The CDR3 length is 15 residues. Per germline, CDR1 SGHVS and CDR2 FQNEAQ. V was pared by 5 bases and J by 1 base, with 7 bases of the junction left unmatched. Variable domain in full (rest from reference TRBV7-8 and TRBJ2-7): GAGVSQSPRYKVAKRGQDVALRCDPISGHVSLFWYQQALGQGPEFLTYFQNEAQLDKSGLPSDRFFAERPEGSVSTLKIQRTQQEDSAVYLCASSPYRGGSYEQYFGPGTRLTVT.

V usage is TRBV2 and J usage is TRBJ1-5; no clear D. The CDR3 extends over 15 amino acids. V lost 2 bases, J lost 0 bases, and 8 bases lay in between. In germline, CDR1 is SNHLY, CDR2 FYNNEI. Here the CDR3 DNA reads TGTGCCAGCAGTGAAATGGCGGATAGCAATCAGCCCCAGCATTTT. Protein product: CASSEMADSNQPQHF.

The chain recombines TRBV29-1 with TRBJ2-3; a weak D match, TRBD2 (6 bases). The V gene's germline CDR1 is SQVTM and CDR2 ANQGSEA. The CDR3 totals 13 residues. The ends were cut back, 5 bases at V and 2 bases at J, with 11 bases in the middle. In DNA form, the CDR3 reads TGCAGCGTTCTCGCGGGGAACACAGATACGCAGTATTTT. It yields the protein CSVLAGNTDTQYF.

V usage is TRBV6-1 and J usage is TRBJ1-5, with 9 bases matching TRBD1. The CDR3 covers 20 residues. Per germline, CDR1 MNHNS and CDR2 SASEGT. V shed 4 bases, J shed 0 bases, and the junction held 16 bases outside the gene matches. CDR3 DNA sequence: TGTGCCAGCAGTGTAATGGGGACAGGGAGGGTGGATTATAGCAATCAGCCCCAGCATTTT. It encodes CASSVMGTGRVDYSNQPQHF.

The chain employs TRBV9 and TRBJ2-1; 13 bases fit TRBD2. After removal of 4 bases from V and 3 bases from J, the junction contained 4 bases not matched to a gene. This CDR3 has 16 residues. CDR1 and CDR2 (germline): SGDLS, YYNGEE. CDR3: CASSLRTSGGYNEQFF. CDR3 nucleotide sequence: TGTGCCAGCAGCCTTCGGACTAGCGGGGGCTACAATGAGCAGTTCTTC. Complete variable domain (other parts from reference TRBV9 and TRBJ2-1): DSGVTQTPKHLITATGQRVTLRCSPRSGDLSVYWYQQSLDQGLQFLIQYYNGEERAKGNILERFSAQQFPDLHSELNLSSLELGDSALYFCASSLRTSGGYNEQFFGPGTRLTVL.

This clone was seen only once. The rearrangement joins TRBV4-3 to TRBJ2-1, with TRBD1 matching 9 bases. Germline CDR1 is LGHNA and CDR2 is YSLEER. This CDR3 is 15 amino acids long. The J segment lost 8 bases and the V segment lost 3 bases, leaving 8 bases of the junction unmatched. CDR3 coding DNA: TGCGCCAGCAGCCAGGCCGGGACAGGGCTCTATGAGCAGTTCTTC. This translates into CASSQAGTGLYEQFF.

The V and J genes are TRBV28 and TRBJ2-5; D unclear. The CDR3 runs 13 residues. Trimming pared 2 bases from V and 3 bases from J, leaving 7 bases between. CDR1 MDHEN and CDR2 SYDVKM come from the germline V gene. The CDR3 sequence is CASSLRREETQYF. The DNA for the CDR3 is TGTGCCAGCAGTTTAAGACGGGAAGAGACCCAGTACTTC.

The CDR3 here is CAWSTGTGPSEQYF. The CDR3 bases are TGTGCCTGGAGTACCGGGACAGGGCCAAGTGAGCAGTACTTC. V and J are TRBV30 and TRBJ2-7; 9 nucleotides match TRBD1. Trimming at V came to 2 bases and at J to 7 bases, leaving 9 bases not matched to a gene. The CDR3 runs to 14 residues. Germline lookup yields CDR1 GTSNPN and CDR2 SVGIG (reference sequence).

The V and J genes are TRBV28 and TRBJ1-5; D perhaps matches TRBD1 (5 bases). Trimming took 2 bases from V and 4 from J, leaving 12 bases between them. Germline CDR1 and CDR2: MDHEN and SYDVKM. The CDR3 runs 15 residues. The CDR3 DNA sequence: TGTGCCAGCAGTTTAATTTTAGGGGAAAATCAGCCCCAGCATTTT. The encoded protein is CASSLILGENQPQHF.

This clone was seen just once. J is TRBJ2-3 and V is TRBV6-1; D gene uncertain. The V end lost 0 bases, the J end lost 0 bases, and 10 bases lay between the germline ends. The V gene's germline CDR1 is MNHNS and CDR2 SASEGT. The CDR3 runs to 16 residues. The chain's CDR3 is CASSEARFTSTDTQYF. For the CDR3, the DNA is TGTGCCAGCAGTGAAGCGAGATTCACTAGCACAGATACGCAGTATTTT.

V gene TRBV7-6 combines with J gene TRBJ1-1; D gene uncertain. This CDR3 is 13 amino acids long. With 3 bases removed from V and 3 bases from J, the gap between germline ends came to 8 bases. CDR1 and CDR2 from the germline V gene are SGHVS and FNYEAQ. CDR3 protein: CASSLDEDTEAFF. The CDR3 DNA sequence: TGTGCCAGCAGCTTGGATGAGGACACTGAAGCTTTCTTT.